The entry that follows covers one T cell receptor (beta chain) sequence. The data belong to a study of response to subunit inactivated influenza vaccine. Via MiXCR, TCRdb re-called the RT-PCR reads, giving one row per CDR3 protein. The top ten clones hold roughly 10% of a sample with around 650,000 distinct CDR3 sequences, 15% to 18% of them seen once. The sequence was collected from a man aged 50-60 years who received an inactivated influenza vaccine. The sample here was PBMCs from blood, taken roughly 13 days after vaccination.

CDR3 amino acids: CASSLLAASLDTQYF. The CDR3 nucleotides are TGTGCCAGCAGTTTACTAGCGGCCTCATTAGATACGCAGTATTTT. J is TRBJ2-3 and V is TRBV27, with 7 bases lining up with TRBD2. V lost 2 bases to trimming and J lost 5 bases; unmatched junction nucleotides: 7. CDR1 MNHEY and CDR2 SMNVEV come from the germline V gene (reference sequence). This CDR3 is built from 15 residues.